This T cell receptor beta chain emerged from a study of blood T cell repertoires in COVID-19. The germline V gene encodes CDR1 SGHDT and CDR2 YYEEEE. The CDR3 is made up of 17 amino acids. Trimming shortened V by 6 bases and J by 3 bases, and 24 bases separated the two germline ends. Each recovered donor of Cohort 3 presented with two negative PCRs, clearance, or symptom resolution. The method was immunoSEQ multiplex PCR; TCRdb's version includes in-frame clones alone and lacks a portion of them. The profile shows about 330,000 clones, roughly 85% of them singletons. This TCR was recovered from a woman aged 25 to 45 who had recovered from COVID-19. Sequencing was performed on PBMCs or T cells enriched from blood (not recorded which). The chain has TRBV5-6 and TRBJ1-1; maybe TRBD1 (5 bases). The CDR3 DNA sequence: TGTGCCAGCACCCACTGGCAGGGTGTGCGTCTGGACACTGAAGCTTTCTTT. It yields the protein CASTHWQGVRLDTEAFF.